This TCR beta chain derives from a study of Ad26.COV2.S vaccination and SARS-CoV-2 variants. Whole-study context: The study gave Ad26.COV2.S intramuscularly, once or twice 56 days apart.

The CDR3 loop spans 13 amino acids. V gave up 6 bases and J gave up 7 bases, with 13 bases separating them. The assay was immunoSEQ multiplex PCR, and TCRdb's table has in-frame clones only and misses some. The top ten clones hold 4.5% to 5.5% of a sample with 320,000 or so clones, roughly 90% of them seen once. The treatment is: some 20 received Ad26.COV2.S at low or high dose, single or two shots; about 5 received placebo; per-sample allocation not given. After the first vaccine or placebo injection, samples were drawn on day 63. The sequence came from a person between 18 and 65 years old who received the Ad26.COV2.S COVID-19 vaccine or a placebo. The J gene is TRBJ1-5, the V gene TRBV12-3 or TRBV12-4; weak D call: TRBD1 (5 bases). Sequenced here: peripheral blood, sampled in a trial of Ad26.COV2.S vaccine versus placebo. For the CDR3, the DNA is TGTGCCAGCAGGGGGCCAAATGGCCAGCCCCAGCATTTT. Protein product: CASRGPNGQPQHF.